Shown below are 26 T cell receptor beta chains from a single sample sequenced in a study of blood T cell repertoires in COVID-19. Libraries were prepared by immunoSEQ multiplex PCR; TCRdb keeps only in-frame clonotypes and omits some of them. The sample has hundreds of thousands of clones, approximately 90% seen once. The material sequenced was peripheral blood. The receptors originated from a woman between 18 and 29 years old who had recovered from COVID-19.

V and J are TRBV27 and TRBJ2-1; 9 nucleotides match TRBD2. Germline values: CDR1 MNHEY, CDR2 SMNVEV (reference sequence). With V trimmed by 5 bases and J by 0 bases, 8 bases remained unmatched. CDR3 length: 17 residues. This CDR3 reads CASSPHQTSGSYNEQFF. In DNA form, the CDR3 reads TGTGCCAGCAGTCCCCACCAGACTAGCGGCTCCTACAATGAGCAGTTCTTC.

The chain carries TRBV30 and TRBJ2-6, with unresolved D. The CDR3 contains 14 residues. Trimming took 1 base from V and 1 from J, leaving 5 bases between them. Germline values: CDR1 GTSNPN, CDR2 SVGIG (reference sequence). The CDR3 DNA sequence: TGTGCCTGGAGTGGTCCTTCTGGGGCCAACGTCCTGACTTTC. Residues: CAWSGPSGANVLTF.

The chain recombines TRBV7-9 with TRBJ1-1; 7 bases are a match to TRBD1. V shed 4 bases and J 5 bases; nucleotides not matched to a gene: 7. The length of the CDR3 is 14 residues. Germline V CDR1 and CDR2: SEHNR, FQNEAQ (reference sequence). The CDR3 spells CASSYRGGGTEAFF. The CDR3 bases are TGTGCCAGCAGCTACAGGGGTGGAGGAACTGAAGCTTTCTTT. Using reference TRBV7-9 and TRBJ1-1 for the parts outside the CDR3, the full variable domain is DTGVSQNPRHKITKRGQNVTFRCDPISEHNRLYWYRQTLGQGPEFLTYFQNEAQLEKSRLLSDRFSAERPKGSFSTLEIQRTEQGDSAMYLCASSYRGGGTEAFFGQGTRLTVV.

The rearrangement joins TRBV6-5 to TRBJ2-2; TRBD1 matches at 7 bases. With 6 bases clipped from V and 1 base from J, the junction kept 5 bases outside the gene matches. The germline CDR1 and CDR2 sequences are MNHEY and SVGAGI. The CDR3 consists of 15 residues. The CDR3 sequence: CASSRQGKNTGELFF. The CDR3 DNA sequence: TGTGCCAGCAGCCGACAGGGAAAGAACACCGGGGAGCTGTTTTTT.

This chain connects TRBV15 to TRBJ1-6; D is uncertain. The CDR3 contains 14 residues. V gave up 4 bases and J gave up 5 bases, with 9 bases separating them. The germline V gene has CDR1 LNHNV and CDR2 YYDKDF (reference sequence). The CDR3 protein is CATSILGHNSPLHF. CDR3 nucleotides: TGTGCCACCAGCATCCTCGGTCATAATTCACCCCTCCACTTT.

V is TRBV9 and J is TRBJ2-2; no clear D gene. The CDR3 has 14 residues. V was trimmed by 1 base and J by 4 bases, leaving 8 bases between them. Looked up from germline, CDR1 is SGDLS and CDR2 is YYNGEE. The CDR3 nucleotides are TGTGCCAGCAGCGTACGGTCATCCACCGGGGAGCTGTTTTTT. Amino acids: CASSVRSSTGELFF.

V gene TRBV10-3 combines with J gene TRBJ1-2, with 7 bases identical to TRBD1. The CDR3 extends over 15 amino acids. Germline V lookup: CDR1 ENHRY, CDR2 SYGVKD. Germline trimming cut 0 bases from V and 2 bases from J; bases unmatched to any gene: 3. CDR3 sequence reads: CAISESVTGNYGYTF. As DNA, the CDR3 is TGTGCCATCAGTGAGTCGGTGACAGGGAACTATGGCTACACCTTC.

In nucleotides, the CDR3 is TGCAGTGTTAGGGGCGTCTATGGCTACACCTTC. Translated: CSVRGVYGYTF. The rearrangement links TRBV20-1 to TRBJ1-2, with D maybe TRBD1 (5 bases). V was cut by 7 bases and J by 4 bases, with 10 bases left in between. Germline CDR1 reads DFQATT; CDR2 reads SNEGSKA (reference sequence). The CDR3 contains 11 residues.

V usage is TRBV7-2 and J usage is TRBJ2-3, with 10 bases matching TRBD2. The germline gives CDR1 SGHTA, CDR2 FQGNSA. V was clipped by 2 bases and J by 4 bases; unmatched bases: 15. The CDR3 runs to 19 residues. In nucleotides, the CDR3 is TGTGCCAGCAGCTTACGGGGTGTCTCAGCGGGAGGGTTACCAGATACGCAGTATTTT. Its protein product is CASSLRGVSAGGLPDTQYF. Variable domain in full (rest from reference TRBV7-2 and TRBJ2-3): GAGVSQSPSNKVTEKGKDVELRCDPISGHTALYWYRQSLGQGLEFLIYFQGNSAPDKSGLPSDRFSAERTGGSVSTLTIQRTQQEDSAVYLCASSLRGVSAGGLPDTQYFGPGTRLTVL.

The chain recombines TRBV5-4 with TRBJ1-2; TRBD1 matches at 7 bases. The V gene's germline CDR1 is SGHNT and CDR2 YYREEE (reference sequence). The ends lost 4 bases at V and 4 bases at J; junction bases unmatched: 4. This CDR3 is built from 13 residues. In nucleotides, the CDR3 is TGTGCCAGCAGCGACAGGGATCGCTATGGCTACACCTTC. Protein sequence: CASSDRDRYGYTF.

The chain employs TRBV5-1 and TRBJ2-5, with TRBD1 matching over 8 bases. The CDR3 length is 15 residues. Trimming at V came to 4 bases and at J to 4 bases, leaving 9 bases not matched to a gene. Germline V gives CDR1 SGHRS, CDR2 YFSETQ. CDR3 DNA: TGCGCCAGCAGCAACCGACAGGGGCGGCGAGAGACCCAGTACTTC. Amino acids: CASSNRQGRRETQYF.

The J gene is TRBJ2-2, the V gene TRBV24-1; a possible D gene is TRBD2 (5 bases). Trimming left V 4 bases short and J 1 base short, with 9 bases between. Per germline, CDR1 KGHDR and CDR2 SFDVKD. This CDR3 region has 15 residues. The CDR3 region is CATSDPGKNTGELFF. In DNA, the CDR3 is TGTGCCACCAGTGACCCCGGGAAGAACACCGGGGAGCTGTTTTTT.

The CDR3 coding sequence is TGTGCCAGCAGCTTGATAGGACTGGTAACTGAAGCTTTCTTT. Translated: CASSLIGLVTEAFF. The rearrangement links TRBV5-8 to TRBJ1-1; the D is unclear. The CDR3 sequence is 14 residues long. CDR1 and CDR2 (germline): SGHTS, YDEGEE. V was clipped by 1 base and J by 5 bases, with 12 bases between them.

The V gene is TRBV11-3, the J gene TRBJ2-2; D is possibly TRBD1 (6 bases). The CDR3 spans 14 residues. The V gene's germline CDR1 is SGHNT and CDR2 YENEEA. Trimming removed 5 bases from V and 4 bases from J, with 11 bases in between. The chain's CDR3 is CASSPNRATGELFF. CDR3 DNA sequence: TGTGCCAGCAGCCCAAACAGGGCCACCGGGGAGCTGTTTTTT.

The J gene is TRBJ1-2, the V gene TRBV4-3, with 8 bases identical to TRBD1. The ends lost 4 bases at V and 8 bases at J; junction bases unmatched: 6. The germline V gene encodes CDR1 LGHNA and CDR2 YSLEER. This CDR3 region has 13 residues. The CDR3 nucleotides are TGCGCCAGCAGCCCACGGACAGGGCTCGGCTACACCTTC. Its translation is CASSPRTGLGYTF.

The rearrangement links TRBV27 to TRBJ1-2, with a tentative D call TRBD1 (6 bases). The ends were cut back, 5 bases at V and 4 bases at J, with 11 bases in the middle. The CDR3 sequence is 13 residues long. Looked up from germline, CDR1 is MNHEY and CDR2 is SMNVEV (reference sequence). The DNA of the CDR3 is TGTGCCAGCAGTCTAGGGGGGGGCTATGGCTACACCTTC. It translates to CASSLGGGYGYTF.

V usage is TRBV5-1 and J usage is TRBJ1-1; 9 positions agree with TRBD1. The trim removed 1 base at V and 5 bases at J, leaving 9 bases unmatched. CDR1 and CDR2 (germline): SGHRS, YFSETQ. This CDR3 region has 16 residues. CDR3 amino acids: CASSLIRQGGFTEAFF. CDR3 sequence (DNA): TGCGCCAGCAGCTTGATCCGACAGGGGGGGTTTACTGAAGCTTTCTTT.

The chain has TRBV4-3 and TRBJ2-5, with D possibly being TRBD1 (5 bases). Germline V gene data show CDR1 as LGHNA and CDR2 as YSLEER. The CDR3 covers 15 residues. Between the trimmed V and J ends, which lost 0 bases and 5 bases, there was a span of 13 bases. CDR3 in DNA: TGCGCCAGCAGCCAAGAGGCCAGGGTATTGGAGACCCAGTACTTC. The encoded protein is CASSQEARVLETQYF.

This sequence joins TRBV19 and TRBJ2-1; tentative D call: TRBD2 (6 bases). From germline, CDR1 is LNHDA and CDR2 SQIVND (reference sequence). V was shortened by 5 bases and J by 0 bases, with 14 bases between the two germline ends. This CDR3 has 16 amino acids. Here the CDR3 DNA reads TGTGCCAGTAGTGTTCAGCGGGCGAGCTCCTACAATGAGCAGTTCTTC. Protein sequence: CASSVQRASSYNEQFF.

The chain recombines TRBV18 with TRBJ1-1; D perhaps matches TRBD1 (5 bases). Looked up from germline, CDR1 is KGHSH and CDR2 is LQKENI. V gave up 1 base and J gave up 0 bases, with 15 bases separating them. This CDR3 is 17 amino acids long. The CDR3 spells CASSPQQADGLNTEAFF. The CDR3 DNA is TGTGCCAGCTCACCACAACAGGCCGATGGTTTGAACACTGAAGCTTTCTTT.

The chain links TRBV5-4 to TRBJ2-1; 11 bases match TRBD1. V trimming: 4 bases; J trimming: 8 bases; junction bases outside the gene matches: 11. From germline, CDR1 is SGHNT and CDR2 YYREEE (reference sequence). The length of the CDR3 is 16 residues. CDR3 sequence (DNA): TGTGCCAGCAGCAGGGACAGGGGGAATGTTCGGGATGAGCAGTTCTTC. Its protein is CASSRDRGNVRDEQFF.

The chain combines TRBV5-4 with TRBJ1-3, with D uncertain. The CDR3 extends over 15 amino acids. The V end lost 4 bases, the J end lost 0 bases, and 11 bases lay between the germline ends. Germline values: CDR1 SGHNT, CDR2 YYREEE (reference sequence). In DNA, the CDR3 is TGTGCCAGCAGCCAAGACATCACCTCTGGAAACACCATATATTTT. This codes for CASSQDITSGNTIYF. The full variable domain, completed using reference TRBV5-4 and TRBJ1-3, is ETGVTQSPTHLIKTRGQQVTLRCSSQSGHNTVSWYQQALGQGPQFIFQYYREEENGRGNFPPRFSGLQFPNYSSELNVNALELDDSALYLCASSQDITSGNTIYFGEGSWLTVV.

CDR3 loop: CASSLVLGNTIYF. The CDR3 coding sequence is TGTGCCAGCAGCTTAGTACTTGGAAACACCATATATTTT. The V call is TRBV7-2, the J call TRBJ1-3, with D hard to call. The CDR3 has 13 amino acids. V was shortened by 1 base and J by 3 bases, with 4 bases between the two germline ends. Germline lookup yields CDR1 SGHTA and CDR2 FQGNSA.

V and J are TRBV19 and TRBJ2-3, with D perhaps matching TRBD1 (6 bases). The germline gives CDR1 LNHDA, CDR2 SQIVND (reference sequence). V was shortened by 2 bases and J by 7 bases, with 16 bases between the two germline ends. CDR3 length: 15 amino acids. As DNA, the CDR3 is TGTGCCAGTAGTATATCCGTCGGGACAACACATACGCAGTATTTT. Amino acid sequence: CASSISVGTTHTQYF.

This clone occurred once. The J gene is TRBJ2-1, the V gene TRBV12-5, with 11 positions matching TRBD2. V was clipped by 5 bases and J by 4 bases; unmatched bases: 7. The CDR3 length is 16 residues. CDR1 and CDR2 (germline): LGHNT, FRNRAP. As DNA, the CDR3 is TGTGCTAGTGGTGCCCCAACTAGCGGGAGATACAATGAGCAGTTCTTC. This sequence encodes CASGAPTSGRYNEQFF.

This chain uses TRBV14 with TRBJ2-3; no definite D call. This CDR3 has 13 residues. V shed 2 bases and J shed 3 bases, with 6 bases lying between them. The germline CDR1 and CDR2 sequences are SGHDN and FVKESK. The CDR3 DNA follows: TGTGCCAGCAGCCAACTCTTTACAGATACGCAGTATTTT. Protein: CASSQLFTDTQYF.